This T cell receptor beta chain was found in a study of blood T cell repertoires in COVID-19. Study details: COVID-19 samples, acute and convalescent, were from the United States, Italy and Spain. The analysed material was cDNA or gDNA that came from T cells, B-cell-depleted T cells, or PBMCs.

The V and J ends lost 4 bases and 7 bases respectively, with 13 bases between them. This CDR3 is 13 amino acids long. Per the germline V gene, CDR1 is SQVTM and CDR2 is ANQGSEA. This clone occurred once. Per the authors' pipeline: The assay estimated nucleated cells by amplifying reference gene primers. This table comes from immunoSEQ multiplex PCR, and its TCRdb copy is limited to in-frame clones, with some not included. V, J and clone size were drawn from that table, and D and trimming were deduced from the DNA. This table has a few hundred thousand clones, about 86% appearing once. V usage is TRBV29-1 and J usage is TRBJ2-2; perhaps TRBD2 as D (6 bases). This TCR derives from a man aged 25 to 40 with acute COVID-19. Sequencing was performed on PBMCs or T cells enriched from blood (not recorded which). In DNA, the CDR3 is TGCAGCGTTGCCCCCGGAGGGGACGGGGAGCTGTTTTTT. It specifies CSVAPGGDGELFF.